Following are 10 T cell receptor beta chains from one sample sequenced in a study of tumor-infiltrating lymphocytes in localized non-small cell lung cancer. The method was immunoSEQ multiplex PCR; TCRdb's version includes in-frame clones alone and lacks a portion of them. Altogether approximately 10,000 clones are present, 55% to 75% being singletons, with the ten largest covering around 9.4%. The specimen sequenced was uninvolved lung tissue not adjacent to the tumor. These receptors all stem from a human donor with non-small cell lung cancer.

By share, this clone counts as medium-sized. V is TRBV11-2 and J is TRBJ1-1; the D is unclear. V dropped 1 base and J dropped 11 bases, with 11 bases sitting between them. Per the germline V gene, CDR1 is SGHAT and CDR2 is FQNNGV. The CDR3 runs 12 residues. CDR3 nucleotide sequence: TGTGCCAGCAGCTTAGTAGGGCCTCCCGCTTTCTTT. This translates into CASSLVGPPAFF. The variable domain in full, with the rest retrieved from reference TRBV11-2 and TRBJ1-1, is EAGVAQSPRYKIIEKRQSVAFWCNPISGHATLYWYQQILGQGPKLLIQFQNNGVVDDSQLPKDRFSAERLKGVDSTLKIQPAKLEDSAVYLCASSLVGPPAFFGQGTRLTVV.

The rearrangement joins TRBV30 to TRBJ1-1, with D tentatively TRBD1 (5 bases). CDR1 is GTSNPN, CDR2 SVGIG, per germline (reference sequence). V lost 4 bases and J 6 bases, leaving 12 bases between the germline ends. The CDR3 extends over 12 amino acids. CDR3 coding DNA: TGTGCCTGGAAGGTGAGGGGACCTGAAGCTTTCTTT. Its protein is CAWKVRGPEAFF.

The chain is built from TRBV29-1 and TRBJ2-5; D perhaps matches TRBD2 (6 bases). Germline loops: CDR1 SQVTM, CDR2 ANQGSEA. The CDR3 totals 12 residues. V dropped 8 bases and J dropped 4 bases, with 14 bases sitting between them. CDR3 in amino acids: CSTSEGAETQYF. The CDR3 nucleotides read TGCAGCACCTCGGAGGGCGCAGAGACCCAGTACTTC.

This chain's CDR3 is CASTGLLTPYEQYF. CDR3 in DNA: TGTGCCAGCACCGGACTCCTGACCCCCTACGAGCAGTACTTC. V and J are TRBV28 and TRBJ2-7; D possibly corresponds to TRBD2 (5 bases). The germline V gene encodes CDR1 MDHEN and CDR2 SYDVKM. Trimming removed 7 bases at V and 2 bases at J, with 15 bases between. This CDR3 has 14 amino acids.

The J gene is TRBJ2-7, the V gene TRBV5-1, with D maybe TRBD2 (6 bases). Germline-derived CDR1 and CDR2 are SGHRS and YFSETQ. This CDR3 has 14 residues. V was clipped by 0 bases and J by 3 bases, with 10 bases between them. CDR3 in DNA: TGCGCCAGCAGCTTGGTGGCGGGAAACTACGAGCAGTACTTC. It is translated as CASSLVAGNYEQYF.

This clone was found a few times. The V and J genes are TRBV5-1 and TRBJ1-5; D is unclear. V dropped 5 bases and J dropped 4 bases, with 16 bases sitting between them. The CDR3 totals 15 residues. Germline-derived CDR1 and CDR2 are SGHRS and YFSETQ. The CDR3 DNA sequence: TGCGCCAGCAGTCTCATGACGGGGAGTAATCAGCCCCAGCATTTT. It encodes CASSLMTGSNQPQHF.

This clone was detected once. CDR3 sequence (DNA): TGCGCCAGCAGTTTCGACCCCGAAGCGGGAGTCTACGAGCAGTACTTC. As protein: CASSFDPEAGVYEQYF. The chain uses TRBV5-1 and TRBJ2-7; 8 bases map to TRBD2. The trim removed 5 bases at V and 3 bases at J, leaving 13 bases unmatched. From germline, CDR1 is SGHRS and CDR2 YFSETQ. The CDR3 is 16 residues long.

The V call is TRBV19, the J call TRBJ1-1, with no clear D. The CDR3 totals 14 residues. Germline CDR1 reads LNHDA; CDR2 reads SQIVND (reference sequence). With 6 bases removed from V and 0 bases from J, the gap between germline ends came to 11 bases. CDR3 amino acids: CASSPYGLNTEAFF. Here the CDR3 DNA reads TGTGCCAGTAGCCCCTACGGTCTGAACACTGAAGCTTTCTTT.

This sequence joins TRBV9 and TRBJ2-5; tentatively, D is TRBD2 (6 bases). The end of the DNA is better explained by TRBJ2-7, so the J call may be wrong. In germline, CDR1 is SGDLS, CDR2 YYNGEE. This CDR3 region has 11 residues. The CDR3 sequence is CASGRSYEQYF. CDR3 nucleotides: TGTGCCAGCGGGAGGAGCTACGAGCAGTACTTC.

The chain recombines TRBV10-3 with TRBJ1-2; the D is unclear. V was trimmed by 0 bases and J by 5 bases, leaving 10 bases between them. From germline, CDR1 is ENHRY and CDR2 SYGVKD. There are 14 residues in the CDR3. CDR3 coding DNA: TGTGCCATCAGTGAGTCGACTCGGGGTTATGGCTACACCTTC. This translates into CAISESTRGYGYTF.